This passage covers 14 T cell receptor beta chains from one sample sequenced in a study of blood T cell repertoires in COVID-19. Sequencing used immunoSEQ multiplex PCR; TCRdb keeps in-frame clones, though not all of them. The sample includes fewer than 200,000 clones, about 85% of them seen just once. Sequenced sample: peripheral blood. The receptor source for this set is a man in his fifties or sixties who had recovered from COVID-19.

The chain employs TRBV13 and TRBJ1-2; 7 bases fit TRBD1. V lost 3 bases to trimming and J lost 6 bases; unmatched junction nucleotides: 7. Germline CDR1 PRHDT, CDR2 FYEKMQ (reference sequence). The CDR3 has 14 amino acids. The CDR3 sequence: CASSFLDRWDGYTF. The CDR3 DNA reads TGTGCCAGCAGCTTCCTGGACAGGTGGGATGGCTACACCTTC.

V and J are TRBV19 and TRBJ1-5, with D unclear. V shed 1 base and J shed 8 bases, with 15 bases lying between them. The germline V gene has CDR1 LNHDA and CDR2 SQIVND (reference sequence). The CDR3 is 15 amino acids. CDR3 sequence reads: CASSIGGIGRKPQHF. The DNA of the CDR3 is TGTGCCAGTAGTATAGGAGGGATCGGGAGGAAGCCCCAGCATTTT.

J is TRBJ2-1 and V is TRBV6-2 or TRBV6-3; possibly TRBD1 for D (8 bases). Per germline, CDR1 MNHEY and CDR2 SVGEGT. V was clipped by 6 bases and J by 7 bases, with 22 bases between them. The CDR3 contains 16 residues. The CDR3 loop reads CASSSPGGRGLNEQFF. CDR3 coding DNA: TGTGCCAGCAGCTCTCCGGGGGGCAGGGGGCTTAATGAGCAGTTCTTC.

Note on this clone: At the DNA level, this CDR3 is encoded by other sequences in the same sample as well. The chain has TRBV3-1 (or the pseudogene TRBV3-2) and TRBJ2-3; D not resolved. The V gene lost 2 bases and the J gene lost 2 bases, with 14 bases spanning the gap. This CDR3 spans 16 amino acids. In germline, CDR1 is LGHDT, CDR2 YNNKEL (reference sequence). The CDR3 is CASSQTLRQVTDTQYF. DNA for the CDR3: TGTGCCAGCAGCCAAACTCTAAGGCAGGTCACAGATACGCAGTATTTT.

The chain recombines TRBV25-1 with TRBJ2-3, with a possible D match to TRBD1 (5 bases). The CDR3 extends over 12 amino acids. Germline V lookup: CDR1 MGHDK, CDR2 SYGVNS. V was cut by 4 bases and J by 3 bases, with 5 bases left in between. The CDR3 coding sequence is TGTGCCAGCAGTGGACAGACAGATACGCAGTATTTT. It is translated as CASSGQTDTQYF.

The genes are TRBV9 and TRBJ2-2; 11 bases are shared with TRBD1. With 0 bases clipped from V and 4 bases from J, the junction kept 5 bases outside the gene matches. Germline V CDR1 and CDR2: SGDLS, YYNGEE. The CDR3 spans 17 residues. Here the CDR3 reads CASSVEVGQGATGELFF. In nucleotides, the CDR3 is TGTGCCAGCAGCGTAGAGGTCGGACAGGGGGCCACCGGGGAGCTGTTTTTT.

The chain carries TRBV10-3 and TRBJ2-1, with D possibly TRBD1 on 6 matching bases. This CDR3 has 15 amino acids. Trimming removed 0 bases from V and 6 bases from J, with 12 bases in between. CDR1 and CDR2 (germline): ENHRY, SYGVKD. In DNA, the CDR3 is TGTGCCATCAGTGAGTCTGACCGCAGGGGCAATGAGCAGTTCTTC. It codes for CAISESDRRGNEQFF.

In DNA, the CDR3 is TGTGCCAGCAGCCAACTGGACGGGACTTCCTACACAGATACGCAGTATTTT. It specifies CASSQLDGTSYTDTQYF. The chain couples TRBV4-2 to TRBJ2-3; TRBD2 is a possible D gene (6 bases). Germline V lookup: CDR1 LGHNA, CDR2 YNFKEQ. V was clipped by 2 bases and J by 2 bases, with 17 bases between them. This CDR3 is 17 amino acids long.

Regarding this clone: The germline gene is not matched at one end of the junction; a read error may be the cause. The chain has TRBV7-7 and TRBJ2-2; D perhaps matches TRBD1 (8 bases). In germline, CDR1 is SSHAT, CDR2 FNYEAQ (reference sequence). This CDR3 has 15 residues. The CDR3 sequence: CASSLGQGGSGELFF. The CDR3 DNA sequence: TGTGCTAGCAGCCTCGGACAGGGAGGGTCCGGGGAGCTGTTTTTT.

This clone has just one count. The rearrangement links TRBV12-5 to TRBJ1-1, with no clear D. The germline V gene has CDR1 LGHNT and CDR2 FRNRAP. V lost 1 base to trimming and J lost 3 bases, with 6 bases between them. This CDR3 is 13 amino acids long. CDR3 in DNA: TGTGCTAGTGGTTTGGGGGCAGACACTGAAGCTTTCTTT. It specifies CASGLGADTEAFF.

The J gene is TRBJ2-2, the V gene TRBV27; a possible D gene is TRBD2 (6 bases). This CDR3 is built from 13 residues. From germline, CDR1 is MNHEY and CDR2 SMNVEV (reference sequence). Trimming removed 10 bases at V and 3 bases at J, with 12 bases between. The CDR3 region is CATRDFYTGELFF. CDR3 nucleotide sequence: TGTGCCACCCGGGACTTCTACACCGGGGAGCTGTTTTTT.

This chain joins TRBV7-9 and TRBJ2-7; 12 bases match TRBD2. The V segment lost 5 bases and the J segment 7 bases; nucleotides outside the gene matches: 9. Looked up from germline, CDR1 is SEHNR and CDR2 is FQNEAQ (reference sequence). The CDR3 is 15 residues long. Written as DNA, the CDR3 is TGTGCCAGCAGCGCACACCTAGCGGGGGGGCAAGAGCAGTACTTC. This gives the protein CASSAHLAGGQEQYF.

The chain combines TRBV7-8 with TRBJ2-7; 7 bases align to TRBD1. Germline loops: CDR1 SGHVS, CDR2 FQNEAQ. The CDR3 runs to 14 residues. V lost 6 bases and J lost 0; bases outside the gene matches: 5. In DNA, the CDR3 is TGTGCCAGCAGATCGGACAGGAGCTCCTACGAGCAGTACTTC. This translates into CASRSDRSSYEQYF.

This clone was seen a single time. The chain employs TRBV5-1 and TRBJ2-1; perhaps TRBD1 as D (5 bases). The germline V gene has CDR1 SGHRS and CDR2 YFSETQ. The CDR3 covers 16 residues. V was cut by 4 bases and J by 2 bases, with 16 bases left in between. CDR3 sequence (DNA): TGCGCCAGCAGCCCCCGATTGCAGGGTACCTACAATGAGCAGTTCTTC. This translates into CASSPRLQGTYNEQFF.